The present T cell receptor (beta chain) was sequenced within a study of T cell changes during pregnancy in multiple sclerosis. J was trimmed by 6 bases and V by 6 bases; bases with no gene match: 7. The CDR3 is made up of 14 amino acids. Germline assignment: CDR1 KGHSH and CDR2 LQKENI. Profiling relied on immunoSEQ multiplex PCR, and the TCRdb table lists in-frame clones only, not all of them. Among 55,000 to 70,000 clones listed, 80% to 90% were seen once. The specimen was peripheral blood, collected in the first trimester of pregnancy. The chain combines TRBV18 with TRBJ1-1; 10 nucleotides align to TRBD1. This receptor was obtained from a female donor with multiple sclerosis, enrolled in a pregnancy study. In DNA, the CDR3 is TGTGCCAGCTCGCGGACAGGGGGATTAGCTGAAGCTTTCTTT. Its translation: CASSRTGGLAEAFF.